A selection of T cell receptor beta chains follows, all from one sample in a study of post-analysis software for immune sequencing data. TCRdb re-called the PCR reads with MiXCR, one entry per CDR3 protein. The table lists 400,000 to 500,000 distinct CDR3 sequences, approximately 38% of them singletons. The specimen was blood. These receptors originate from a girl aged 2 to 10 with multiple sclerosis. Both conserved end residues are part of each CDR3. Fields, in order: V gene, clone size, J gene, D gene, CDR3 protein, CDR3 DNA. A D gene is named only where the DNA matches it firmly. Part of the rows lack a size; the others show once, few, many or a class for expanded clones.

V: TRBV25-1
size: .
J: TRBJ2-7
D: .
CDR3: CASSDLRDPGNEQYF
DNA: TGTGCCAGCAGTGATCTCCGGGACCCCGGAAACGAGCAGTACTTC

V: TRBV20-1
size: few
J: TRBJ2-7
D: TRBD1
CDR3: CSARDATGGVYEQYF
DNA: TGCAGTGCTAGAGATGCGACAGGGGGGGTCTACGAGCAGTACTTC

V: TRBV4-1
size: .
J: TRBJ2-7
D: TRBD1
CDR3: CASSRTPGQVSYEQYF
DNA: TGCGCCAGCAGCCGAACTCCGGGACAGGTCTCCTACGAGCAGTACTTC

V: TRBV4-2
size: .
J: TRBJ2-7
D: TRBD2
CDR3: CASSPRLAGPYEQYF
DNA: TGTGCCAGCAGCCCCCGACTAGCGGGACCCTACGAGCAGTACTTC

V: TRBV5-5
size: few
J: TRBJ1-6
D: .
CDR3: CASSFYGAGYNSPLHF
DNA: TGTGCCAGCAGCTTTTACGGGGCCGGCTATAATTCACCCCTCCACTTT

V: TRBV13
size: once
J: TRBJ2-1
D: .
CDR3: CASSLGQGEGEQFF
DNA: TGTGCCAGCAGCTTAGGACAGGGGGAGGGTGAGCAGTTCTTC

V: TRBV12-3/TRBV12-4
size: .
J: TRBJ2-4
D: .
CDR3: CASSFTRFQDIQYF
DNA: TGTGCCAGCAGTTTTACCCGATTCCAGGACATTCAGTACTTC

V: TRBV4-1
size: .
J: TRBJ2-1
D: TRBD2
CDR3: CASTRVASGVNEQFF
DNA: TGCGCCAGCACCAGAGTAGCTAGCGGGGTAAATGAGCAGTTCTTC

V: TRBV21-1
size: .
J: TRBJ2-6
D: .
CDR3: CASDDSSGANVLTF
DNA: TGTGCCAGCGACGACAGCTCTGGGGCCAACGTCCTGACTTTC

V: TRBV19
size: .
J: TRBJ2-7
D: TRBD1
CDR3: CASSIGTGAASYEQYF
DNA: TGTGCCAGTAGTATTGGAACAGGGGCGGCCTCCTACGAGCAGTACTTC

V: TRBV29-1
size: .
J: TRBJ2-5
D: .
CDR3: CSVLVRASVETQYF
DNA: TGCAGCGTTCTTGTCAGGGCTTCCGTCGAGACCCAGTACTTC

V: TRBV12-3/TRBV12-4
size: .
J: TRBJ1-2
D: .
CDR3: CARSPREKGYGYTF
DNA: TGTGCCCGCAGTCCCAGGGAAAAGGGCTATGGCTACACCTTC

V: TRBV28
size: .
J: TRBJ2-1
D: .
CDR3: CASSRLRTNEQFF
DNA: TGTGCCAGCAGCCGTCTCCGGACAAATGAGCAGTTCTTC

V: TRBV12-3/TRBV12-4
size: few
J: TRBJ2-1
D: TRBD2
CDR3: CASSFREADEQFF
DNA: TGTGCCAGCAGTTTCCGGGAGGCAGATGAGCAGTTCTTC

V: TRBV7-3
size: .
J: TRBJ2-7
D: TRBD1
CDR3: CASSLWTGGEQYF
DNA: TGTGCCAGCAGCTTGTGGACAGGGGGCGAGCAGTACTTC

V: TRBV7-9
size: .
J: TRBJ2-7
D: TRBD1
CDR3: CASSTSDRPSYEQYF
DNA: TGTGCCAGCAGCACCTCGGACAGGCCCTCCTACGAGCAGTACTTC

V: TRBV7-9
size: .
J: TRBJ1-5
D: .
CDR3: CASQRLGNQPQHF
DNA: TGTGCCAGCCAAAGGCTGGGCAATCAGCCCCAGCATTTT

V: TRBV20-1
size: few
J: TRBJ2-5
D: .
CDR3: CSARGVLETQYF
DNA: TGCAGTGCTAGAGGAGTGCTCGAGACCCAGTACTTC

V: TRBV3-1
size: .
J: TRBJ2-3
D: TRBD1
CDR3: CASSSQQGARVVADTQYF
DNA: TGTGCCAGCAGCTCCCAACAGGGGGCGCGGGTTGTTGCAGATACGCAGTATTTT

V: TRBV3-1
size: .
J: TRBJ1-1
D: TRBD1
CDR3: CASNPTGHTEAFF
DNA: TGTGCCAGCAACCCGACAGGGCACACTGAAGCTTTCTTT

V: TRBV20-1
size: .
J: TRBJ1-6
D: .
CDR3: CSARVAGRSPLHF
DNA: TGCAGTGCTAGAGTGGCAGGGCGTTCACCCCTCCACTTT

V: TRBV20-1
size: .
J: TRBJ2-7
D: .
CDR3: CSARATYGGSYEQYF
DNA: TGCAGTGCTAGAGCAACGTACGGGGGATCCTACGAGCAGTACTTC

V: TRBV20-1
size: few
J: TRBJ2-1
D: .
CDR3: CSVEGSYNEQFF
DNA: TGCAGTGTAGAGGGCTCCTACAATGAGCAGTTCTTC

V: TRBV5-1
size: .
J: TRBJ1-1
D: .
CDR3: CASSLQPRWSGVNTEAFF
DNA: TGCGCCAGCAGCTTGCAGCCCCGGTGGTCAGGGGTGAACACTGAAGCTTTCTTT

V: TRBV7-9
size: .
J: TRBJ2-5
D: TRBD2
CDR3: CASSLPNVDSGRASLEQYF
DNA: TGTGCCAGCAGCCTACCGAATGTGGATAGCGGGAGGGCCTCATTGGAGCAGTACTTC

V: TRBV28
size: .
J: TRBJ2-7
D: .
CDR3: CASSLSYWGELEQYF
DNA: TGTGCCAGCAGTTTATCATACTGGGGGGAGCTCGAGCAGTACTTC

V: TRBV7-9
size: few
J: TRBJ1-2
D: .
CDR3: CASSLVTLNYGYTF
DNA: TGTGCCAGCAGCTTAGTAACCCTCAACTATGGCTACACCTTC

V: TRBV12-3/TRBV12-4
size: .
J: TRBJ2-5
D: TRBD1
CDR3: CASRQTGTGGRSEAQYF
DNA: TGTGCCAGCAGACAAACCGGGACAGGGGGCAGGAGTGAGGCCCAGTACTTC

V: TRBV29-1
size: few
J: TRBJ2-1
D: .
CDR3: CSVPGALGNEQFF
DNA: TGCAGCGTCCCCGGGGCCCTAGGAAATGAGCAGTTCTTC

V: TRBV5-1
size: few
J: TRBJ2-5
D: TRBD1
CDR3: CASSLISVTGQQETQYF
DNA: TGCGCCAGCAGCTTGATCAGCGTTACGGGACAGCAAGAGACCCAGTACTTC

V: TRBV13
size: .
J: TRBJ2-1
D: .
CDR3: CASSSRGQSFYNEQFF
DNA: TGTGCCAGCAGCTCGCGGGGACAGTCCTTCTACAATGAGCAGTTCTTC

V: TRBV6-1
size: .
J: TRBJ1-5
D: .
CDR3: CVSSESAAQPQHF
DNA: TGTGTCAGCAGTGAAAGCGCAGCCCAGCCCCAGCATTTT

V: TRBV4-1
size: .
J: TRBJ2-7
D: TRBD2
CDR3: CASSQAGSGGAEAEQYF
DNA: TGCGCCAGCAGCCAAGCGGGAAGCGGGGGGGCCGAAGCCGAGCAGTACTTC

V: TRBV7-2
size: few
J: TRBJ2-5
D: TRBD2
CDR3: CASSLRTGGPGTQYF
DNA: TGTGCCAGCAGCTTAAGGACGGGAGGGCCAGGGACCCAGTACTTC

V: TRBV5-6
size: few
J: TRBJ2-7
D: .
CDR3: CASSSAYDSLPYEQYF
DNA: TGTGCCAGCAGCTCCGCCTATGACTCATTACCCTACGAGCAGTACTTC

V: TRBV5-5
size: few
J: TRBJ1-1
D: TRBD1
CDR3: CASSPGTGWSTEAFF
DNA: TGTGCCAGCAGCCCCGGGACAGGGTGGAGCACTGAAGCTTTCTTT

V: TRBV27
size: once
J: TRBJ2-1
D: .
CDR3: CASAGGYSYNEQFF
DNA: TGTGCCAGCGCTGGGGGCTACTCCTACAATGAGCAGTTCTTC

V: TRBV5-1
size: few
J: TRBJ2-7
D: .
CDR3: CASSPRGEIGEQYF
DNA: TGCGCCAGCAGCCCCCGGGGCGAGATTGGGGAGCAGTACTTC

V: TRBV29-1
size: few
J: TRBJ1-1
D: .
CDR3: CSVEPSLNTEAFF
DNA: TGCAGCGTTGAACCCAGCCTGAACACTGAAGCTTTCTTT

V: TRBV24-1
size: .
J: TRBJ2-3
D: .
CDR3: CATSDSAGLVDTQYF
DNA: TGTGCCACCAGTGATTCTGCCGGCCTGGTAGACACGCAGTATTTT

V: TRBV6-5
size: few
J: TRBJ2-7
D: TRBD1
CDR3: CASRDGQGVYEQYF
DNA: TGTGCCAGCAGGGACGGACAGGGGGTCTACGAGCAGTACTTC